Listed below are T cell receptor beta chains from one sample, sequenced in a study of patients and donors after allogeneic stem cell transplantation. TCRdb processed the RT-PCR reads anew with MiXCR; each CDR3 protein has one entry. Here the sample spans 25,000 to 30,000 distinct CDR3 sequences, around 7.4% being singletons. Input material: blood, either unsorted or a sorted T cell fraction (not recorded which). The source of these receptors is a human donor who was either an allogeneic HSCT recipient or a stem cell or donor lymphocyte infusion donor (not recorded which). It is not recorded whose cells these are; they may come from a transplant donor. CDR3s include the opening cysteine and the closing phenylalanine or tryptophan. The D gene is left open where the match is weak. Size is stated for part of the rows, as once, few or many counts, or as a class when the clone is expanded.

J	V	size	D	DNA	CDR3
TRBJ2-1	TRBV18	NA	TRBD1	TGTGCCAGCTCGGGACAGGGGGCGCAGGGTTCCTACAATGAGCAGTTCTTC	CASSGQGAQGSYNEQFF
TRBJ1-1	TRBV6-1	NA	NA	TGTGCCAGCAGGTGGCAGACTAACACTGAAGCTTTCTTT	CASRWQTNTEAFF
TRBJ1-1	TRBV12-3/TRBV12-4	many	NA	TGTGCCAGCACCCGGACGGCGAACACTGAAGCTTTCTTT	CASTRTANTEAFF
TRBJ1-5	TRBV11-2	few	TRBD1	TGTGCCAGCAGCCCGGACAGGGATCAGCCCCAGCATTTT	CASSPDRDQPQHF
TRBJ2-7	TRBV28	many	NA	TGTGCCAGCAGTCCCGCGGGCAGTCGCTCGGAGCAGTACTTC	CASSPAGSRSEQYF
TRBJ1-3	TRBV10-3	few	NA	TGTGCCATGCGGCCGGGGGGTTCTGGAAACACCATATATTTT	CAMRPGGSGNTIYF
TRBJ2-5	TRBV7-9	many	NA	TGTGCCAGCAGCTTGGTCCAAAAGACCCAGTACTTC	CASSLVQKTQYF
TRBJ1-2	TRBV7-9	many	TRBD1	TGTGCCAGCAGCTGGACAGGGATTGACGGCTACACCTTC	CASSWTGIDGYTF
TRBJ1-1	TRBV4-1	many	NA	TGCGCCAGCGTCAAGCCCCTCACTGAAGCTTTCTTT	CASVKPLTEAFF
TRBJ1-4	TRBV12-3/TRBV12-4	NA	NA	TGTGCCAGCACCCCCCGGGGGAGGGATAATGAAAAACTGTTTTTT	CASTPRGRDNEKLFF
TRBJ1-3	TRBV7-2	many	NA	TGTGCCAGCAGCTTTCTTCAGTGGAACACCATATATTTT	CASSFLQWNTIYF
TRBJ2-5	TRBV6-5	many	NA	TGTGCCAGCAGTTACGGGCTAGCCGCGCGGGGCCAGTACTTC	CASSYGLAARGQYF
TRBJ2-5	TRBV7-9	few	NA	TGTGCCAGCAGCTTAGCTCTGGGGCGTTTTGAGACCCAGTACTTC	CASSLALGRFETQYF
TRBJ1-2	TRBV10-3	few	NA	TGTGCCACCTCGGGGTATGGCTACACCTTC	CATSGYGYTF
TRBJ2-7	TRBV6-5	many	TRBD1	TGTGCCAGCAGTTACCTTCAGGGGGCCTACGAGCAGTACTTC	CASSYLQGAYEQYF
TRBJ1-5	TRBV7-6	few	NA	TGTGCCAGCAGCGCCCAGACGAGACAGCCCCAGCATTTT	CASSAQTRQPQHF
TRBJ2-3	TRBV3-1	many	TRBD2	TGTGCCAGCAGCCAAGAAGGCGGGGGGCCGGCAGATACGCAGTATTTT	CASSQEGGGPADTQYF
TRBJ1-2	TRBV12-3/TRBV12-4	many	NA	TGTGCCAGCAGTTTACTCGGAAACTATGGCTACACCTTC	CASSLLGNYGYTF
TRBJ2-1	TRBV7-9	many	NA	TGTGCCAGCAGCTTAGGCCCTGAGCAGTTCTTC	CASSLGPEQFF
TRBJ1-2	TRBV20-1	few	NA	TGCAGTGCTAGAGTTGGGACGGACTATGGCTACACCTTC	CSARVGTDYGYTF
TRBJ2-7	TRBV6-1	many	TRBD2	TGTGCCAGCAGTGATGGGGGGGTCGTCTACGAGCAGTACTTC	CASSDGGVVYEQYF
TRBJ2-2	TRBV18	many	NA	TGTGCCAGCTCACCGGGACCCCCCGGGACCGGGGAGCTGTTTTTT	CASSPGPPGTGELFF
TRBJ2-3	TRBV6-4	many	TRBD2	TGTGCCAGCACCCTGACAGCGGCGGGGGGGCCGAGCACAGATACGCAGTATTTT	CASTLTAAGGPSTDTQYF
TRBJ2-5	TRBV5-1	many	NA	TGCGCCAGCAGCCTGACAGCAGAGACCCAGTACTTC	CASSLTAETQYF
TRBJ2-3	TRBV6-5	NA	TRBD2	TGTGCCAGCAGTTCGAGCGGGGGGGGCACAGATACGCAGTATTTT	CASSSSGGGTDTQYF
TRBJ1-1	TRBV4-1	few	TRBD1	TGCGCCAGCGCTAGGGGGCAGGGACAGGTCCCAACTGAAGCTTTCTTT	CASARGQGQVPTEAFF
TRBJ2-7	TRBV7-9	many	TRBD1	TGTGCCAGCAGCCCCCCCGGGACAGTTACCTACGAGCAGTACTTC	CASSPPGTVTYEQYF
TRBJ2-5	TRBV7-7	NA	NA	TGTGCCAGCAGCTTAGGCCACGGCGTGACCCAGTACTTC	CASSLGHGVTQYF
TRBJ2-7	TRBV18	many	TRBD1	TGTGCCAGCTCCCCGTCACGGGACAGGGGCATACACGAGCAGTACTTC	CASSPSRDRGIHEQYF
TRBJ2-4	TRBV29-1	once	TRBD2	TGCAGCGTTGAAGATGAACTAGCGGTAGCCAAAAACATTCAGTACTTC	CSVEDELAVAKNIQYF
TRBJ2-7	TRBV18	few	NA	TGTGCCAGCTCACCAATGGTCGACAACTACGAGCAGTACTTC	CASSPMVDNYEQYF
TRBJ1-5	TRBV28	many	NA	TGTGCCAGCAGCTCTCCGGCTCCTGGAAATCAGCCCCAGCATTTT	CASSSPAPGNQPQHF
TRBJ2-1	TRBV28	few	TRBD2	TGTGCCAGCAATTGGGGGGGGTCCTACAATGAGCAGTTCTTC	CASNWGGSYNEQFF
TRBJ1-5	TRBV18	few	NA	TGTGCCAGCTCACCCTTGGAAGAACAGCCCCAGCATTTT	CASSPLEEQPQHF
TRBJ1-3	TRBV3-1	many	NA	TGTGCCAGCAGCCTCGGACAGTACTCTGGAAACACCATATATTTT	CASSLGQYSGNTIYF
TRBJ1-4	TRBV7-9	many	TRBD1	TGTGCCAGCAGCTTAGTCGGGACAGCTAATGAAAAACTGTTTTTT	CASSLVGTANEKLFF
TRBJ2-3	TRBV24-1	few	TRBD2	TGTGCCACCAGTGACAGCACTAGCGGGAGTGCAGATACGCAGTATTTT	CATSDSTSGSADTQYF
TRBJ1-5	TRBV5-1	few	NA	TGCGCCAGCAGCCCGGAGGGCAGGGATCGGCAGCCCCAGCATTTT	CASSPEGRDRQPQHF
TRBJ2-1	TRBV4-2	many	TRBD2	TGTGCCAGCAGCCCGTCCCCCCTAGCGGCCTCCTACAATGAGCAGTTCTTC	CASSPSPLAASYNEQFF
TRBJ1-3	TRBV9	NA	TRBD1	TGTGCCAGCAGCGTAACAGCCAGGGGGCGCGTCGGAAACACCATATATTTT	CASSVTARGRVGNTIYF
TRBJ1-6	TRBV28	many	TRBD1	TGTGCCAGCCTGGGACAGCCCGGGTATTCACCCCTCCACTTT	CASLGQPGYSPLHF